A few counts support the clone carrying this TCR beta chain. This sample is part of a study of blood T cell repertoires in COVID-19. The CDR3 has 17 residues. The table came from immunoSEQ multiplex PCR; TCRdb's copy has only in-frame clones and leaves some out. The sample yields about 670,000 clones, about 90% seen once. The sequence came from a woman in her late teens or twenties with acute or convalescent COVID-19. What was sequenced was peripheral blood. The chain joins TRBV21-1 to TRBJ1-6. TRBV21-1 is assigned pseudogene status. In nucleotides, the CDR3 is TGTGCCAGCAGCAAGGGAGTTGGGAACAGATGGGATTCACCCCTCCACTTT. This translates into CASSKGVGNRWDSPLHF.